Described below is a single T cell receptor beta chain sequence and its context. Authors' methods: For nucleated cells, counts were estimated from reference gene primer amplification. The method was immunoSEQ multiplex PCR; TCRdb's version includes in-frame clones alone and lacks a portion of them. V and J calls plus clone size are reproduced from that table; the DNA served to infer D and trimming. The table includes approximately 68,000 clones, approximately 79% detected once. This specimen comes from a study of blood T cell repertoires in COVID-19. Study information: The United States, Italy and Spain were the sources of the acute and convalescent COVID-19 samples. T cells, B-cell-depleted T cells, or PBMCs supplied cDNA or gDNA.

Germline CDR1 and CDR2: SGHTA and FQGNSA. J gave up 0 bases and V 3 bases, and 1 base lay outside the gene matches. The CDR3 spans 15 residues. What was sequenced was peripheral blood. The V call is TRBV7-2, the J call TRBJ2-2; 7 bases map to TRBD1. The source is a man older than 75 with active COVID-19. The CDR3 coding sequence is TGTGCCAGCAGCTTTGACAGGGCGAACACCGGGGAGCTGTTTTTT. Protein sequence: CASSFDRANTGELFF.